Listed below are T cell receptor beta chains from one sample, sequenced in a study of blood T cell repertoires in COVID-19. Profiling relied on immunoSEQ multiplex PCR, and the TCRdb table lists in-frame clones only, not all of them. Among 75,000 or so clones listed, approximately 87% were seen once. The sample consisted of peripheral blood. All receptors come from a woman over 75 with acute or convalescent COVID-19. Both conserved end residues are part of each CDR3. The D gene is left open where the match is weak. Size tells how often a clone was seen (once, few, many) or the class of an expanded clone, and some rows leave it out.

v_gene: TRBV6-5
j_gene: TRBJ1-1
d_gene: .
abundance: .
CDR3nt: TGTGCCAGCAACAGGGAGAATTCGAACACTGAAGCTTTCTTT
CDR3aa: CASNRENSNTEAFF

v_gene: TRBV7-9
j_gene: TRBJ1-4
d_gene: .
abundance: .
CDR3nt: TGTGCCAGCAGCCCCAGGGTGGAGGGTGAAAAACTGTTTTTT
CDR3aa: CASSPRVEGEKLFF

v_gene: TRBV27
j_gene: TRBJ1-4
d_gene: TRBD1
abundance: .
CDR3nt: TGTGCCAGCAGTTGGACAGGGCAGAAACTGTTTTTT
CDR3aa: CASSWTGQKLFF

v_gene: TRBV13
j_gene: TRBJ2-5
d_gene: TRBD2
abundance: .
CDR3nt: TGTGCCAGCAGCTGGACTAGCGTGGAGACCCAGTACTTC
CDR3aa: CASSWTSVETQYF

v_gene: TRBV19
j_gene: TRBJ1-6
d_gene: TRBD1
abundance: few
CDR3nt: TGTGCCAGTAACCTACCGGGACAGGGTCGGAGACATACTGGTTCACCCCTCCACTTT
CDR3aa: CASNLPGQGRRHTGSPLHF

v_gene: TRBV19
j_gene: TRBJ2-3
d_gene: TRBD1
abundance: once
CDR3nt: TGTGCCAGTAGTATGGGGCAGGGGGCTGAGGGAACAGATACGCAGTATTTT
CDR3aa: CASSMGQGAEGTDTQYF

v_gene: TRBV29-1
j_gene: TRBJ1-2
d_gene: TRBD1
abundance: .
CDR3nt: TGCAGCGTTGGAACCGGGACAGGGCTCTATGGCTACACCTTC
CDR3aa: CSVGTGTGLYGYTF

v_gene: TRBV9
j_gene: TRBJ2-7
d_gene: TRBD2
abundance: .
CDR3nt: TGTGCCAGCAGCGTTAGCGGGTCCACCGAGGACGAGCAGTACTTC
CDR3aa: CASSVSGSTEDEQYF

v_gene: TRBV5-1
j_gene: TRBJ2-4
d_gene: .
abundance: .
CDR3nt: TGCGCCAGCAGCTTGAGAGCCTCGGCGGACATTCAGTACTTC
CDR3aa: CASSLRASADIQYF

v_gene: TRBV19
j_gene: TRBJ1-6
d_gene: .
abundance: many
CDR3nt: TGTGCCAGTAGTATAGATACCCAGGGAGGTCATGATAATTCACCCCTCCACTTT
CDR3aa: CASSIDTQGGHDNSPLHF

v_gene: TRBV25-1
j_gene: TRBJ1-5
d_gene: .
abundance: .
CDR3nt: TGTGCCAGCAGTACAAACAGCAATCAGCCCCAGCATTTT
CDR3aa: CASSTNSNQPQHF

v_gene: TRBV5-1
j_gene: TRBJ2-3
d_gene: .
abundance: .
CDR3nt: TGCGCCAGCAGCTTGTTTTATTCGGGAAGCACAGATACGCAGTATTTT
CDR3aa: CASSLFYSGSTDTQYF

v_gene: TRBV9
j_gene: TRBJ2-5
d_gene: TRBD2
abundance: few
CDR3nt: TGTGCCAGCAGCCCTCGGGCGGGGAGGGAGGCCCAGTACTTC
CDR3aa: CASSPRAGREAQYF

v_gene: TRBV6-1
j_gene: TRBJ1-3
d_gene: TRBD1
abundance: .
CDR3nt: TGTGCCAGCAGTGAGACAGGGGTCGGAAACACCATATATTTT
CDR3aa: CASSETGVGNTIYF

v_gene: TRBV6-5
j_gene: TRBJ1-3
d_gene: .
abundance: .
CDR3nt: TGTGCCAGCAGTTACTCAGGGGGTTCTGGAAACACCATATATTTT
CDR3aa: CASSYSGGSGNTIYF